These 26 T cell receptor beta chains were sequenced from one sample in a study of blood T cells in healthy people across ages. Primers used in a second PCR of roughly 6 to 11 cycles were a sample-barcoded 5' primer and a J-beta primer mix. Each CDR3 protein is one row after TCRdb ran MiXCR on the 5' RACE reads. The data hold roughly 800,000 distinct CDR3 sequences, with approximately 53% observed a single time. Sequenced material: blood. The origin of the receptors is a man of 80 years or more in good health.

The gene calls are TRBV9 and TRBJ1-6; D gene unclear. Germline V gene sequence: CDR1 SGDLS, CDR2 YYNGEE. The CDR3 has 16 residues. Trimming cost V 4 bases and J 7 bases, with 18 bases left between them. The CDR3 spells CASSHESVVGNSPLHF. CDR3 bases: TGTGCCAGCAGCCACGAGTCGGTGGTTGGCAATTCACCCCTCCACTTT. The variable domain in full, completed from reference TRBV9 and TRBJ1-6, reads DSGVTQTPKHLITATGQRVTLRCSPRSGDLSVYWYQQSLDQGLQFLIQYYNGEERAKGNILERFSAQQFPDLHSELNLSSLELGDSALYFCASSHESVVGNSPLHFGNGTRLTVT.

The rearrangement links TRBV4-2 to TRBJ2-5; 11 bases align to TRBD2. The CDR3 loop spans 17 amino acids. From germline, CDR1 is LGHNA and CDR2 YNFKEQ. After removal of 4 bases from V and 0 bases from J, the junction contained 7 bases not matched to a gene. CDR3 residues: CASSPRLAGPYQETQYF. The CDR3 DNA is TGTGCCAGCAGCCCCCGACTAGCGGGGCCGTACCAAGAGACCCAGTACTTC.

This clonotype has a single count. The rearrangement uses TRBV12-3 or TRBV12-4 and TRBJ1-3; TRBD1 agrees at 8 bases. V shed 7 bases, J shed 1 base, and the junction held 6 bases outside the gene matches. The CDR3 spans 15 residues. The CDR3 loop reads CASTRTGRSGNTIYF. The CDR3, as DNA: TGTGCCAGCACCCGGACAGGGAGGTCTGGAAACACCATATATTTT.

The chain carries TRBV13 and TRBJ2-1, with 9 bases fitting TRBD1. There are 16 residues in the CDR3. The germline V gene has CDR1 PRHDT and CDR2 FYEKMQ (reference sequence). The junction had 9 bases not matched to a gene; V was cut back by 5 bases and J by 4 bases. CDR3: CASSLFRDRVYNEQFF. The CDR3, as DNA: TGTGCCAGCAGCCTCTTCCGGGACAGGGTATACAATGAGCAGTTCTTC.

The chain couples TRBV18 to TRBJ2-1; 8 nucleotides line up with TRBD1. With V trimmed by 0 bases and J by 2 bases, 3 bases remained unmatched. This CDR3 has 16 amino acids. CDR1 is KGHSH, CDR2 LQKENI, per germline. In nucleotides, the CDR3 is TGTGCCAGCTCACCACCCGACAGGGGTCCCTACAATGAGCAGTTCTTC. It encodes CASSPPDRGPYNEQFF.

The chain employs TRBV15 and TRBJ2-5, with D possibly being TRBD1 or TRBD2 (5 bases each). The J call is uncertain, as TRBJ2-7 better fits the DNA end. The CDR3 spans 13 residues. Germline-derived CDR1 and CDR2 are LNHNV and YYDKDF (reference sequence). CDR3 sequence reads: CATSRDMRGEQYF. In DNA, the CDR3 is TGTGCCACCAGCAGAGATATGAGGGGCGAGCAGTACTTC.

The V gene is TRBV18, the J gene TRBJ2-3, with D possibly being TRBD1 (5 bases). Trimming removed 2 bases from V and 4 bases from J, with 7 bases in between. The CDR3 extends over 13 amino acids. Germline lookup yields CDR1 KGHSH and CDR2 LQKENI. CDR3 coding DNA: TGTGCCAGCTCACCAAAGGGGCCAGATACGCAGTATTTT. Translating gives CASSPKGPDTQYF.

This clonotype was seen a handful of times. The chain carries TRBV5-1 and TRBJ1-2; 7 bases agree with TRBD1. Germline lookup yields CDR1 SGHRS and CDR2 YFSETQ. The CDR3 covers 15 residues. The trim removed 4 bases at V and 1 base at J, leaving 7 bases unmatched. The CDR3 region has the DNA TGCGCCAGCAGCCTGGGACAGAATATTAACTATGGCTACACCTTC. Translated: CASSLGQNINYGYTF. The full variable domain, its missing parts supplied by reference TRBV5-1 and TRBJ1-2, is KAGVTQTPRYLIKTRGQQVTLSCSPISGHRSVSWYQQTPGQGLQFLFEYFSETQRNKGNFPGRFSGRQFSNSRSEMNVSTLELGDSALYLCASSLGQNINYGYTFGSGTRLTVV.

This chain joins TRBV28 and TRBJ1-5; 8 bases are a match to TRBD1. This CDR3 contains 16 residues. CDR1 and CDR2 from the germline V gene are MDHEN and SYDVKM. With 1 base clipped from V and 3 bases from J, the junction kept 5 bases outside the gene matches. The chain's CDR3 is CASSLYRGEINQPQHF. CDR3 bases: TGTGCCAGCAGTTTATACAGGGGGGAAATCAATCAGCCCCAGCATTTT.

This clonotype was counted at least ten times. The chain recombines TRBV29-1 with TRBJ2-7; 7 nucleotides line up with TRBD1. V trimming: 1 base; J trimming: 2 bases; junction bases outside the gene matches: 5. There are 14 residues in the CDR3. Germline CDR1 SQVTM, CDR2 ANQGSEA. In nucleotides, the CDR3 is TGCAGCGTTGAAGCATACACAGGGGCCTACGAGCAGTACTTC. Protein sequence: CSVEAYTGAYEQYF.

The J gene is TRBJ2-1, the V gene TRBV11-1; 11 nucleotides agree with TRBD2. The germline V gene has CDR1 SGHAT and CDR2 FQDESV (reference sequence). The CDR3 spans 16 residues. The V and J ends lost 1 base and 8 bases, in that order; junction bases with no gene match: 7. The chain's CDR3 is CASSLVAGGLNDEQFF. The CDR3 coding sequence is TGTGCCAGCAGCTTAGTAGCGGGAGGGCTTAATGATGAGCAGTTCTTC.

This clonotype has more than one count but fewer than ten. Written as DNA, the CDR3 is TGTGCCATCAGTGAACTAGCGGGAGGGGCAGAGACCCAGTACTTC. It encodes CAISELAGGAETQYF. The gene calls are TRBV10-3 and TRBJ2-5; 13 bases fit TRBD2. Trimming cost V 3 bases and J 4 bases; bases outside gene matches: 2. This CDR3 has 15 amino acids. The V gene's germline CDR1 is ENHRY and CDR2 SYGVKD.

In regard to this clonotype: This may be a read error: a much more frequent sequence differs by one nucleotide. The chain links TRBV20-1 to TRBJ2-7; 12 bases align to TRBD2. This CDR3 is 15 amino acids long. Trimming removed 3 bases from V and 2 bases from J; junction bases left unmatched: 5. The germline V gene has CDR1 DFQATT and CDR2 SNEGSKA (reference sequence). The chain's CDR3 is CSARETSGSPYEQYF. CDR3 nucleotide sequence: TGCAGTGCTAGGGAGACTAGCGGGAGCCCCTACGAGCAGTACTTC.

The chain is built from TRBV29-1 and TRBJ2-3; the D gene could be TRBD1 or TRBD2 (6 bases each). Trimming took 5 bases from V and 1 from J, leaving 13 bases between them. The CDR3 is 14 amino acids. Germline V CDR1 and CDR2: SQVTM, ANQGSEA. CDR3 protein: CSVLGGLGTDTQYF. In DNA, the CDR3 is TGCAGCGTTCTCGGGGGCTTAGGCACAGATACGCAGTATTTT.

This clonotype was counted between two and nine times. The chain joins TRBV11-2 to TRBJ2-5; TRBD1 agrees at 12 bases. Trimming cost V 5 bases and J 5 bases; bases outside gene matches: 12. The CDR3 is 17 amino acids. Germline V CDR1 and CDR2: SGHAT, FQNNGV. CDR3 residues: CASSPLGQGAMWETQYF. The DNA of the CDR3 is TGTGCCAGCAGCCCCCTGGGACAGGGGGCGATGTGGGAGACCCAGTACTTC.

The chain combines TRBV20-1 with TRBJ2-7, with a weak D call TRBD1 (5 bases). Looked up from germline, CDR1 is DFQATT and CDR2 is SNEGSKA (reference sequence). The CDR3 is 13 amino acids. Trimming cost V 3 bases and J 5 bases, with 14 bases left between them. The CDR3: CSASSQGPHEQYF. Written as DNA, the CDR3 is TGCAGTGCTAGTAGCCAGGGTCCCCACGAGCAGTACTTC.

This chain joins TRBV7-9 and TRBJ2-7, with TRBD2 as a possible D gene (5 bases). V was clipped by 5 bases and J by 2 bases, with 16 bases between them. The CDR3 runs 15 residues. In germline, CDR1 is SEHNR, CDR2 FQNEAQ (reference sequence). This chain's CDR3 is CASSLPGGRPYEQYF. The CDR3 nucleotides are TGTGCCAGCAGCCTCCCGGGTGGGAGACCCTACGAGCAGTACTTC.

This sequence joins TRBV9 and TRBJ2-2, with D possibly being TRBD1 or TRBD2 (5 bases each). The germline V gene encodes CDR1 SGDLS and CDR2 YYNGEE. The CDR3 extends over 17 amino acids. The V gene lost 3 bases and the J gene lost 0 bases, with 15 bases spanning the gap. The CDR3: CASSAAPRGANTGELFF. The CDR3 coding sequence is TGTGCCAGCAGCGCCGCTCCACGGGGCGCGAACACCGGGGAGCTGTTTTTT.

This clonotype was seen just once. V usage is TRBV24-1 and J usage is TRBJ1-1; D is unclear. Germline V gene lookup returns CDR1 KGHDR and CDR2 SFDVKD. This CDR3 is 13 amino acids long. V was pared by 8 bases and J by 1 base, with 10 bases between. The CDR3 DNA reads as TGTGCCACCACAAATCAGCGGAACACTGAAGCTTTCTTT. Translation: CATTNQRNTEAFF.

In its sample, this clonotype was seen a few times. This chain joins TRBV20-1 and TRBJ2-4; possibly TRBD1 for D (6 bases). The J call could be wrong; TRBJ2-7 is a better fit for the DNA end. The germline V gene has CDR1 DFQATT and CDR2 SNEGSKA (reference sequence). The CDR3 spans 13 residues. The CDR3 spells CSARRGFGYEQYF. The CDR3 DNA is TGCAGTGCCCGTAGGGGGTTTGGCTACGAGCAGTACTTC.

The J gene is TRBJ1-1, the V gene TRBV6-5; no clear D. Looked up from germline, CDR1 is MNHEY and CDR2 is SVGAGI. V lost 4 bases and J lost 1, with 10 bases in between. CDR3 size: 14 residues. CDR3 nucleotide sequence: TGTGCCAGCAGTTCGGGTAGGAGGAACACTGAAGCTTTCTTT. As protein: CASSSGRRNTEAFF.

This clonotype turned up a few times. The genes are TRBV20-1 and TRBJ2-7; TRBD1 matches at 7 bases. Germline values: CDR1 DFQATT, CDR2 SNEGSKA (reference sequence). This CDR3 spans 13 amino acids. J gave up 2 bases and V 7 bases, and 8 bases lay outside the gene matches. CDR3 in DNA: TGCAGTGGGGAACAGGGGATTACCTACGAGCAGTACTTC. Translated: CSGEQGITYEQYF.

This clonotype was observed a few times. This rearrangement joins TRBV4-1 to TRBJ1-6; D not certain. Trimming took 3 bases from V and 7 from J, leaving 10 bases between them. The CDR3 consists of 14 residues. Germline CDR1 and CDR2: MGHRA and YSYEKL. In DNA, the CDR3 is TGCGCCAGCAGCCAGGGTCTTTTGAATTCACCCCTCCACTTT. Translating gives CASSQGLLNSPLHF.

The J gene is TRBJ2-7, the V gene TRBV4-1; TRBD1 matches 7 bases. CDR1 is MGHRA, CDR2 YSYEKL, per germline. V lost 4 bases, J lost 2 bases, and 8 bases stayed unmatched. This CDR3 region has 15 residues. CDR3 in amino acids: CASSPRQGLTYEQYF. As DNA, the CDR3 is TGCGCCAGCAGCCCGAGACAGGGCCTTACCTACGAGCAGTACTTC.

The V gene is TRBV5-1, the J gene TRBJ2-5, with TRBD1 matching 7 bases. This CDR3 has 17 amino acids. Germline assignment: CDR1 SGHRS and CDR2 YFSETQ. The junction had 14 bases not matched to a gene; V was cut back by 1 base and J by 5 bases. The CDR3 spells CASSLTFGQEALETQYF. As DNA, the CDR3 is TGCGCCAGCAGCTTGACTTTTGGACAGGAGGCGTTGGAGACCCAGTACTTC.

The V and J genes are TRBV6-6 and TRBJ1-4; no firm D call. Per the germline V gene, CDR1 is MNHNY and CDR2 is SVGAGI (reference sequence). CDR3 length equals 12 residues. The V gene lost 10 bases and the J gene lost 3 bases, with 9 bases spanning the gap. Written as DNA, the CDR3 is TGTGCCACGGATCTCCCTAATGAAAAACTGTTTTTT. Translated, it gives CATDLPNEKLFF.